The 20 T cell receptor beta chains below were found in one sample sequenced in a study of identical twins. TCRdb ran MiXCR on the 5' RACE reads and lists one entry per CDR3 protein. Of under 800,000 distinct CDR3 sequences detected, approximately 21% appear once; the ten largest clones hold 4% to 5.5%. These data were also reused for a study on T cells expressing NK-cell markers.

Sequenced: PBMCs. The receptors derive from a young woman in good health.

V and J are TRBV7-9 and TRBJ2-7; D may be TRBD1 or TRBD2 (5 bases each). This CDR3 is built from 14 residues. Germline loops: CDR1 SEHNR, CDR2 FQNEAQ (reference sequence). Trimming removed 7 bases at V and 1 base at J, with 14 bases between. The CDR3 protein is CASTGAGNSYEQYF. CDR3 nucleotide sequence: TGTGCCAGCACCGGGGCAGGGAATTCCTACGAGCAGTACTTC.

This clonotype turned up a few times. V gene TRBV6-1 combines with J gene TRBJ1-1; 7 bases align to TRBD1. This CDR3 spans 18 amino acids. The V segment lost 5 bases and the J segment 6 bases; nucleotides outside the gene matches: 21. CDR1 and CDR2 from the germline V gene are MNHNS and SASEGT. The DNA of the CDR3 is TGTGCCAGCAGTCGACAGGCACAGAGGGGGCTCAGAAAAGCTGAAGCTTTCTTT. Translating gives CASSRQAQRGLRKAEAFF.

This clonotype came up a few times. V and J are TRBV6-5 and TRBJ1-2; 8 bases map to TRBD1. Germline V lookup: CDR1 MNHEY, CDR2 SVGAGI. The CDR3 loop spans 15 amino acids. V lost 0 bases to trimming and J lost 11 bases; unmatched junction nucleotides: 11. The CDR3 spells CASSYSKGQGRSYTF. The CDR3 region has the DNA TGTGCCAGCAGTTACTCGAAAGGACAGGGAAGATCTTACACCTTC.

This chain joins TRBV3-1 and TRBJ2-1; D is unresolved. There are 13 residues in the CDR3. V shed 3 bases and J shed 5 bases, with 8 bases lying between them. Germline V gene sequence: CDR1 LGHDT, CDR2 YNNKEL (reference sequence). CDR3 in DNA: TGTGCCAGCAGCCAGTACGAAAACAATGAGCAGTTCTTC. Translating it yields CASSQYENNEQFF.

To note about this clonotype: Likely a read error: the CDR3 ends without its conserved phenylalanine or tryptophan. The DNA is omitted, as the CDR3 cannot be located on it reliably, and the CDR3 follows TCRdb's listing. The chain couples TRBV21-1 to TRBJ2-1; the table's D call TRBD2 went unverified against the DNA. TRBV21-1 is a listed pseudogene. The CDR3 has 10 amino acids, counting both end residues. CDR3 in amino acids: CASSRLAWPQ.

This clonotype was found a few times. This sequence joins TRBV29-1 and TRBJ1-2; perhaps TRBD1 as D (5 bases). V dropped 6 bases and J dropped 4 bases, with 15 bases sitting between them. The CDR3 has 13 residues. Germline V gene sequence: CDR1 SQVTM, CDR2 ANQGSEA. The chain's CDR3 is CSVGDSWGYGYTF. In DNA form, the CDR3 reads TGCAGCGTCGGGGACTCCTGGGGCTATGGCTACACCTTC.

This clonotype was observed a handful of times. The gene calls are TRBV20-1 and TRBJ2-1, with D possibly matching TRBD2 (5 bases). The CDR3 is 15 amino acids. Germline CDR1 is DFQATT and CDR2 is SNEGSKA (reference sequence). V lost 3 bases to trimming and J lost 0 bases, with 12 bases between them. The CDR3 nucleotides read TGCAGTGCTAGGCAGGACTCAAGCTCCTACAATGAGCAGTTCTTC. It translates to CSARQDSSSYNEQFF.

This clonotype was seen repeatedly, ten times or more. The chain has TRBV20-1 and TRBJ2-1; 13 bases are a match to TRBD2. Germline V gene lookup returns CDR1 DFQATT and CDR2 SNEGSKA (reference sequence). The CDR3 spans 13 residues. Germline trimming cut 6 bases from V and 8 bases from J; bases unmatched to any gene: 4. CDR3 in amino acids: CSARTSGGYEQFF. The DNA of the CDR3 is TGCAGTGCACGGACTAGCGGGGGTTATGAGCAGTTCTTC.

The J gene is TRBJ1-2, the V gene TRBV10-3; D gene uncertain. This CDR3 has 13 amino acids. Germline V gives CDR1 ENHRY, CDR2 SYGVKD. Trimming left V 3 bases short and J 3 bases short, with 8 bases between. CDR3 in amino acids: CAISEGDHYGYTF. CDR3 bases: TGTGCCATCAGTGAAGGAGATCACTATGGCTACACCTTC.

This chain connects TRBV4-3 to TRBJ2-1; 11 positions match TRBD1. Germline lookup yields CDR1 LGHNA and CDR2 YSLEER. The CDR3 is 13 residues long. J gave up 10 bases and V 3 bases, and 2 bases lay outside the gene matches. The CDR3 nucleotides read TGCGCCAGCAGCCAGGGACAGGGGGTCGAGCAGTTCTTC. The encoded protein is CASSQGQGVEQFF.

This clonotype has only a few counts. The chain employs TRBV27 and TRBJ2-7; 13 positions agree with TRBD2. CDR3 length: 16 amino acids. Germline values: CDR1 MNHEY, CDR2 SMNVEV (reference sequence). With 5 bases clipped from V and 5 bases from J, the junction kept 9 bases outside the gene matches. CDR3 coding DNA: TGTGCCAGCAGTGCCAGACTAGCGGGGGGACGCGACGAGCAGTACTTC. It specifies CASSARLAGGRDEQYF.

This clonotype has only a few counts. The genes are TRBV12-3 or TRBV12-4 and TRBJ1-1, with 10 nucleotides matching TRBD1. Trimming took 4 bases from V and 5 from J; bases not matched to a gene: 10. The CDR3 is 16 residues long. The CDR3: CASSSGPDRGGTEAFF. The DNA for the CDR3 is TGTGCCAGCAGTTCGGGCCCGGACAGGGGGGGAACTGAAGCTTTCTTT.

There are many counts of this clonotype. The chain joins TRBV9 to TRBJ2-1; possibly TRBD2 for D (8 bases). The CDR3 sequence is 16 residues long. In germline, CDR1 is SGDLS, CDR2 YYNGEE. V lost 4 bases and J lost 4, with 18 bases in between. The CDR3 sequence is CASSPSGGDSYNEQFF. The CDR3 DNA sequence: TGTGCCAGCAGCCCATCCGGGGGGGACAGTTACAATGAGCAGTTCTTC.

This clonotype was picked up many times. The chain carries TRBV5-1 and TRBJ2-1; 9 nucleotides align to TRBD1. J lost 2 bases, V lost 4 bases, and 4 bases had no gene match. Germline V gene sequence: CDR1 SGHRS, CDR2 YFSETQ. The CDR3 is 15 amino acids. As DNA, the CDR3 is TGCGCCAGCAGCCGCGGGACAGGGACCTACAATGAGCAGTTCTTC. This codes for CASSRGTGTYNEQFF.

The rearrangement links TRBV18 to TRBJ2-1; D gene ambiguous. The germline V gene encodes CDR1 KGHSH and CDR2 LQKENI. Trimming left V 1 base short and J 8 bases short, with 6 bases between. This CDR3 contains 12 residues. In DNA form, the CDR3 reads TGTGCCAGCTCACCACAGACCTATGAGCAGTTCTTC. Translating gives CASSPQTYEQFF.

This clonotype was counted a few times. The J gene is TRBJ1-2, the V gene TRBV12-3 or TRBV12-4; the D is unclear. V lost 3 bases, J lost 4 bases, and 9 bases lay in between. This CDR3 contains 13 residues. Here the CDR3 reads CASSFSAAYGYTF. The CDR3 nucleotides are TGTGCCAGCAGTTTCTCGGCAGCCTATGGCTACACCTTC.

This chain links TRBV20-1 with TRBJ2-1; 11 bases fit TRBD2. The trim removed 3 bases at V and 7 bases at J, leaving 8 bases unmatched. Germline CDR1 reads DFQATT; CDR2 reads SNEGSKA (reference sequence). The CDR3 runs 15 residues. DNA for the CDR3: TGCAGTGCTAGCAGTGGGACTAGCGGAGCTAATGAGCAGTTCTTC. It is translated as CSASSGTSGANEQFF.

This rearrangement joins TRBV20-1 to TRBJ2-5, with TRBD2 matching 10 bases. Per the germline V gene, CDR1 is DFQATT and CDR2 is SNEGSKA (reference sequence). This CDR3 contains 14 residues. Germline trimming cut 0 bases from V and 7 bases from J; bases unmatched to any gene: 5. The CDR3 region is CSARDGAGGGTQYF. DNA for the CDR3: TGCAGTGCTAGAGATGGAGCGGGAGGGGGGACCCAGTACTTC.

This chain uses TRBV9 with TRBJ1-2, with unresolved D. Trimming pared 6 bases from V and 4 bases from J, leaving 16 bases between. Germline lookup yields CDR1 SGDLS and CDR2 YYNGEE. This CDR3 contains 14 residues. CDR3 residues: CASTSPDGLYGYTF. In DNA form, the CDR3 reads TGTGCCAGCACCTCACCGGACGGCCTCTATGGCTACACCTTC. Complete variable domain (other parts from reference TRBV9 and TRBJ1-2): DSGVTQTPKHLITATGQRVTLRCSPRSGDLSVYWYQQSLDQGLQFLIQYYNGEERAKGNILERFSAQQFPDLHSELNLSSLELGDSALYFCASTSPDGLYGYTFGSGTRLTVV.

The sample holds many counts of this clonotype. The CDR3 DNA sequence: TGTGCCAGCAGGCCCACCGGAGGGACCTATGGCTACACCTTC. Its translation: CASRPTGGTYGYTF. This chain links TRBV12-3 or TRBV12-4 with TRBJ1-2, with a tentative D call TRBD1 (5 bases). The CDR3 is 14 residues long. V dropped 6 bases and J dropped 4 bases, with 15 bases sitting between them.